This TCR beta chain was obtained from a study of blood T cell repertoires in COVID-19. Study context: Sites across the United States, Italy and Spain contributed samples from acute and convalescent COVID-19.

The repertoire was sequenced with immunoSEQ multiplex PCR; TCRdb's copy has only in-frame clones and lacks some. The data contain some 370,000 clones, roughly nine tenths of them seen just once; the ten biggest clones take up around 1.3%. The V and J ends lost 4 bases and 7 bases, in that order; junction bases with no gene match: 4. Germline CDR1 reads MNHEY; CDR2 reads SVGAGI. The CDR3 totals 12 residues. This clone has a single count. V usage is TRBV6-5 and J usage is TRBJ2-7; 7 nucleotides align to TRBD1. Sample: peripheral blood. The sequence derives from a man between 40 and 49 years old with acute or convalescent COVID-19. This CDR3 reads CASSLTGVEQYF. The CDR3 DNA reads as TGTGCCAGCAGTTTAACAGGGGTAGAGCAGTACTTC.